What follows describes a single T cell receptor (beta chain). This clone came up many times. Its binding antigen is unknown. One base away there is no much larger clone; base qualities are not given. Donors were healthy HIV-negative adults with no recently reported acute infections or vaccinations. Every donor was a Caucasian adult living in Nashville, Tennessee, USA. For unsorted samples, tens of millions of PBMCs were counted, and genomic DNA was extracted using the QIAamp DNA Blood Mini kit. Blood was collected by leukapheresis, and PBMCs were isolated by Ficoll-Histopaque density gradient centrifugation and then cryopreserved in liquid nitrogen vapor phase. The CDR3 spans 14 residues, from the cysteine through the phenylalanine. Of the read, only the CDR3 DNA is kept; its 42 bases are in frame from base 1. A distance of 8 bases separates the germline ends of V and J, which lose 2 bases and 1 base respectively. CDR1 SEHNR and CDR2 FQNEAQ are derived from the germline V gene (reference sequence).

The data stem from a study of shared clonotypes between healthy human individuals (dated by TCRdb to about 2020). The study in broad terms: The cohort comprised two women and three men aged 18 to 49 years. The study deeply sequenced blood TCR repertoires of about 5 healthy adults to estimate repertoire size and the extent of clonotype sharing between individuals. Between about 0.8 and 8.9 billion PBMCs per donor were obtained by leukapheresis. To increase sequencing depth and limit assay-specific biases, TCR repertoire library preparation and sequencing were carried out by different laboratories using diverse techniques.

Overall study results and their limits: Pairwise subsampling indicated that sequencing depth was expected to affect the degree of clonotype sharing among donors. The genetic and exposure-history diversity represented was limited by the small number of donors. Sampling was limited to blood, and TCR repertoires in tissue likely differ from TCR repertoires in blood.

Using the deep immunoSEQ assay, TCR CDR3 regions were amplified from genomic DNA by multiplex PCR. Genomic DNA extracted from each cell subset was distributed evenly over all wells of several immunoSEQ 96-well plates, and each plate served as one replicate. For unsorted PBMC, 300 ng genomic DNA, equal to 32,000 or so T cell genomes, was loaded into each replicate PCR. Unsorted PBMC genomic DNA was sequenced across ten immunoSEQ deep assay plates. The purified libraries were quantified using a Qubit 3.0 fluorometer, sized with a Bioanalyzer 2100, and then quantified again using the KAPA Library Quantification kit. Each immunoSEQ 96-well plate was sequenced on its own single-read 150-cycle Illumina NextSeq 550 flow cell. Regarding the original processing steps: The immunoSEQ output contained only junctional sequences without quality scores, so filtering could not match that applied to full-length reads. Sequences were annotated with PyIR, a Python wrapper for IgBLAST v1.9, and V/J genes and CDR3 were assigned using IMGT germline references. Reads were filtered out if the reads had weak V/J assignments (E-value above 1e-6), no CDR3, stop codons, out-of-frame junctions, or ambiguous translated residues. A V3J clonotype was defined by an identical inferred V gene, J gene, and CDR3 amino acid sequence. To compute the percentage overlap between repertoires, the number of shared unique clonotypes was divided by the size of the smaller repertoire. Three approaches were used to assess repertoire richness: RTK rarefaction, the Chao1 estimator, and Recon v2.1 estimates of unobserved clonotypes. The immuneACCESS repertoire file appears here via TCRdb, limited to in-frame rearrangements. These files lack a portion of the clones; in checked studies, under half of the deficit traces to unresolved V genes, and the cause of the others is not known. That table furnishes V, J and clone size, whereas the DNA furnished D and trimming. This sample lists approximately 480,000 clones; 60% to 80% were detected once. Of the sample, about 12% falls within the top ten clones.

The rearrangement joined TRBV7-9 to TRBJ1-1; 5 matching bases give a weak D call of TRBD1. The sequenced sample consisted of PBMCs. The source is a woman in her thirties or forties in good health. Some clones in this sample may be carry-over from other donors' samples. The CDR3 in this case is CASSLSGGNTEAFF. The nucleotides read TGTGCCAGCAGCTTATCTGGGGGGAACACTGAAGCTTTCTTT.